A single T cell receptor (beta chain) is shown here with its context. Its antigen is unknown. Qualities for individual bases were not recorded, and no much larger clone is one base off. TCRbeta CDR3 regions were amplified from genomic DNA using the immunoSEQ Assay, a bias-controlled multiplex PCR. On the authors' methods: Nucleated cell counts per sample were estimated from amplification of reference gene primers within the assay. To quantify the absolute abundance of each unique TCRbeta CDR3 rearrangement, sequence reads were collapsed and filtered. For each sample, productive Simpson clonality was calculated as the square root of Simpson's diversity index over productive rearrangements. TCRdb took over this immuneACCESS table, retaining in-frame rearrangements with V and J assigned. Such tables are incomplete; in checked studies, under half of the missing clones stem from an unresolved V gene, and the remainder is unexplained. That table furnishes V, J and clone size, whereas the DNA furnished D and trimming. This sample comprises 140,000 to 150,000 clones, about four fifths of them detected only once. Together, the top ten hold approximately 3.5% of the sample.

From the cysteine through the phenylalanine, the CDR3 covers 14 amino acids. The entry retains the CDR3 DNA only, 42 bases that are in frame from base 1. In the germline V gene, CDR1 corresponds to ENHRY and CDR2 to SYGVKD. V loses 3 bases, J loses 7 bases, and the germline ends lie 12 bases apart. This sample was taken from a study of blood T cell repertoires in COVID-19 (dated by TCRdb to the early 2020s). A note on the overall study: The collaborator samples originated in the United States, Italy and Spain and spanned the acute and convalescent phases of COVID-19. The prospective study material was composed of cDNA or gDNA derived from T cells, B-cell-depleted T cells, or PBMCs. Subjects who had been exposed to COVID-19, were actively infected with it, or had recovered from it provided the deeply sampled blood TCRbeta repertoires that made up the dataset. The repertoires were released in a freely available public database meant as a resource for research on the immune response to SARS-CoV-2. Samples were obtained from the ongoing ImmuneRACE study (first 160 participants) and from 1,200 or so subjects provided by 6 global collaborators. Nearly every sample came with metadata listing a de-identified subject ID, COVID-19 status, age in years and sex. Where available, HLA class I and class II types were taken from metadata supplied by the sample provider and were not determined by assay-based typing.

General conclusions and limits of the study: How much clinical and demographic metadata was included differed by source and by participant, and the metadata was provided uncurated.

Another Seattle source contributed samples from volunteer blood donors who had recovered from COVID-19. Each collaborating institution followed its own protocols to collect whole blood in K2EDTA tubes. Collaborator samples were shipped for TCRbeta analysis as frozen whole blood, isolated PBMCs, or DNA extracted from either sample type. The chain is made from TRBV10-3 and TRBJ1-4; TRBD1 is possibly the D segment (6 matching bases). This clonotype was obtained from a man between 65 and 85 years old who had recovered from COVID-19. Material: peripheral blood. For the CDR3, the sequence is CAISERGNGEKLFF. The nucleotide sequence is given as TGTGCCATCAGTGAAAGGGGGAACGGTGAAAAACTGTTTTTT.